The clone carrying this T cell receptor beta chain appeared many times. The record originates from a study of T-cell reconstitution after alpha-beta-depleted transplantation in children. Unique molecular identifiers featured in how the TCRbeta library was prepared. One entry per CDR3 protein results from TCRdb running MiXCR on the PCR reads. The profile shows about 300,000 distinct CDR3 sequences, 9.5% to 13% of them singletons. There are 15 residues in the CDR3. Germline CDR1 reads SGHTA; CDR2 reads FQGNSA. Trimming stripped 8 bases from V and 8 bases from J, with 22 bases between. This clonotype originated in a boy less than two years old with acute myeloid leukemia, due to receive a stem cell transplant. The rearrangement joins TRBV7-2 to TRBJ2-1; D may be TRBD1 (7 bases). This sample comprised PBMCs, obtained before TCRalphabeta/CD19-depleted stem cell transplant. The CDR3 DNA follows: TGTGCCAGCGGCAACCGGAGGAGGGACAGCGATGAGCAGTTCTTC. This sequence encodes CASGNRRRDSDEQFF. The entire variable domain, with the rest obtained from reference TRBV7-2 and TRBJ2-1, is as follows: GAGVSQSPSNKVTEKGKDVELRCDPISGHTALYWYRQSLGQGLEFLIYFQGNSAPDKSGLPSDRFSAERTGGSVSTLTIQRTQQEDSAVYLCASGNRRRDSDEQFFGPGTRLTVL.